These 24 T cell receptor beta chains originate from one sample sequenced in a study of blood T cell repertoires in COVID-19 (dated by TCRdb to about 2020). The method was the immunoSEQ multiplex PCR assay. This is the immuneACCESS table as TCRdb keeps it, with only in-frame sequences that have V and J called. A part of the clones is gone; compared with another copy, unresolved V genes explain less than half, and the rest is unexplained. This sample gives over 95,000 clones in total; 85% of them show up just once. Jointly, the top ten make up less than 15% of the sample. The sequencing input was peripheral blood. The receptors were sampled from a human donor in a cohort sampled during active COVID-19.

CDR3 in amino acids: CASTSGGSDTQYF. In nucleotides, the CDR3 is TGTGCCAGTACTAGCGGGGGCTCAGATACGCAGTATTTT. The chain joins TRBV28 to TRBJ2-3, with TRBD2 identical over 11 bases. After removal of 9 bases from V and 4 bases from J, the junction contained 3 bases not matched to a gene. CDR3 length equals 13 residues. Germline assignment: CDR1 MDHEN and CDR2 SYDVKM.

This sequence joins TRBV20-1 and TRBJ2-2, with 9 bases matching TRBD1. Per germline, CDR1 DFQATT and CDR2 SNEGSKA (reference sequence). The CDR3 is 17 amino acids. Unmatched junction bases numbered 13, after V lost 3 bases and J lost 5 bases. In nucleotides, the CDR3 is TGCAGTGCTAGTCCGTTTCTTGGGACAGGGATGACCGGGGAGCTGTTTTTT. This codes for CSASPFLGTGMTGELFF.

The chain joins TRBV6-6 to TRBJ2-7, with 13 bases fitting TRBD2. The trim removed 3 bases at V and 2 bases at J, leaving 1 base unmatched. Germline CDR1 is MNHNY and CDR2 is SVGAGI (reference sequence). This CDR3 is built from 15 residues. In DNA form, the CDR3 reads TGTGCCAGCAGTTATACTAGCGGGGGGGCCTACGAGCAGTACTTC. As protein: CASSYTSGGAYEQYF.

The chain employs TRBV6-5 and TRBJ1-6; 7 bases align to TRBD1. The CDR3 covers 15 residues. The germline V gene has CDR1 MNHEY and CDR2 SVGAGI. V lost 6 bases to trimming and J lost 9 bases; unmatched junction nucleotides: 11. CDR3 sequence (DNA): TGTGCCAGCAGCCCAAGGACAGGTGGTGTTTCACCCCTCCACTTT. This codes for CASSPRTGGVSPLHF.

This chain joins TRBV6-5 and TRBJ1-6; 7 bases line up with TRBD1. This CDR3 is built from 15 residues. V lost 6 bases, J lost 8 bases, and 10 bases stayed unmatched. The germline CDR1 and CDR2 sequences are MNHEY and SVGAGI. CDR3 residues: CASSTTDRVDSPLHF. In DNA, the CDR3 is TGTGCCAGCAGCACAACAGACAGGGTTGATTCACCCCTCCACTTT.

This CDR3 is CASSATGLNTEAFF. In DNA form, the CDR3 reads TGTGCCAGCAGCGCGACAGGGCTCAACACTGAAGCTTTCTTT. The chain uses TRBV7-6 and TRBJ1-1, with 7 bases fitting TRBD1. This CDR3 spans 14 amino acids. Germline V gene lookup returns CDR1 SGHVS and CDR2 FNYEAQ. V was pared by 5 bases and J by 2 bases, with 5 bases of the junction left unmatched.

This clone has only a few counts. V and J are TRBV3-1 (or the pseudogene TRBV3-2) and TRBJ1-2, with no clear D. Germline CDR1 LGHDT, CDR2 YNNKEL (reference sequence). The CDR3 is 12 amino acids. V shed 3 bases and J shed 7 bases, with 9 bases lying between them. As DNA, the CDR3 is TGTGCCAGCAGCCAGGCCGATGGTGGCTACACCTTC. Amino acid sequence: CASSQADGGYTF.

This rearrangement joins TRBV11-2 to TRBJ1-6, with D possibly TRBD1 on 5 matching bases. The germline V gene has CDR1 SGHAT and CDR2 FQNNGV. The V end was cut by 0 bases, the J end by 3 bases, with 9 bases between. The CDR3 loop spans 16 amino acids. In DNA, the CDR3 is TGTGCCAGCAGCTTAGAGGGGCGCGGCTATAATTCACCCCTCCACTTT. Translation gives CASSLEGRGYNSPLHF.

The rearrangement joins TRBV20-1 to TRBJ1-2, with D tentatively TRBD1 (5 bases). The germline gives CDR1 DFQATT, CDR2 SNEGSKA (reference sequence). This CDR3 contains 11 residues. In DNA, the CDR3 is TGCACAGGACAACCCAACTATGGCTACACCTTC. Protein product: CTGQPNYGYTF.

This chain uses TRBV6-5 with TRBJ2-5, with D hard to call. Trimming took off 0 bases at V and 2 bases at J, with 7 bases between the two ends. Per germline, CDR1 MNHEY and CDR2 SVGAGI. The CDR3 sequence is 14 residues long. The CDR3 loop reads CASSYSRRQETQYF. The CDR3 DNA reads as TGTGCCAGCAGTTACTCGCGCCGGCAAGAGACCCAGTACTTC.

The V and J genes are TRBV19 and TRBJ2-3, with D perhaps TRBD2 (5 bases). CDR3 size: 17 residues. V lost 0 bases and J lost 0, with 13 bases in between. The germline CDR1 and CDR2 sequences are LNHDA and SQIVND (reference sequence). Here the CDR3 reads CASSIDWVGGSTDTQYF. Written as DNA, the CDR3 is TGTGCCAGTAGTATAGATTGGGTTGGCGGGAGCACAGATACGCAGTATTTT.

This chain joins TRBV3-1 (or the pseudogene TRBV3-2) and TRBJ2-3; 7 nucleotides line up with TRBD2. The ends lost 8 bases at V and 1 base at J; junction bases unmatched: 15. The CDR3 consists of 17 residues. Germline V gives CDR1 LGHDT, CDR2 YNNKEL (reference sequence). As DNA, the CDR3 is TGTGCCAGCCAGCCGGGGCCTAACCTAGCGGGCACAGATACGCAGTATTTT. It yields the protein CASQPGPNLAGTDTQYF.

This chain links TRBV7-2 with TRBJ1-2, with D possibly being TRBD1 (6 bases). V was clipped by 2 bases and J by 7 bases, with 11 bases between them. CDR1 is SGHTA, CDR2 FQGNSA, per germline. The CDR3 length is 13 residues. This CDR3 is CASSLKQGFGYTF. CDR3 sequence (DNA): TGTGCCAGCAGCTTAAAACAGGGTTTTGGCTACACCTTC.

The J gene is TRBJ2-7, the V gene TRBV12-5, with D perhaps matching TRBD2 (5 bases). The CDR3 is 12 residues long. The germline V gene has CDR1 LGHNT and CDR2 FRNRAP. Trimming stripped 1 base from V and 7 bases from J, with 8 bases between. This CDR3 reads CASGLEGGEQYF. The CDR3 region has the DNA TGTGCTAGTGGTTTGGAAGGAGGAGAGCAGTACTTC.

Note on this clone: This sample includes further DNA sequences coding for the same CDR3. This chain joins TRBV7-3 and TRBJ2-1; TRBD1 matches 9 bases. The germline V gene encodes CDR1 SGHTA and CDR2 FQGTGA. CDR3 length: 15 residues. The junction had 3 bases not matched to a gene; V was cut back by 5 bases and J by 1 base. The CDR3 region has the DNA TGTGCCAGCAGCCTGACAGGGGGTTCCTACAATGAGCAGTTCTTC. It translates to CASSLTGGSYNEQFF.

V and J are TRBV28 and TRBJ2-1; 7 bases are shared with TRBD1. Germline trimming cut 5 bases from V and 4 bases from J; bases unmatched to any gene: 20. The CDR3 runs to 19 residues. The V gene's germline CDR1 is MDHEN and CDR2 SYDVKM. CDR3 nucleotides: TGTGCCAGCAGTCCCTTTACTCCGGGACAGTGGGCAGGGTACAATGAGCAGTTCTTC. Protein: CASSPFTPGQWAGYNEQFF. Looking up the rest from reference TRBV28 and TRBJ2-1 gives the full variable domain: DVKVTQSSRYLVKRTGEKVFLECVQDMDHENMFWYRQDPGLGLRLIYFSYDVKMKEKGDIPEGYSVSREKKERFSLILESASTNQTSMYLCASSPFTPGQWAGYNEQFFGPGTRLTVL.

This clone showed up just a few times. V usage is TRBV4-3 and J usage is TRBJ2-7, with D unresolved. The V and J ends lost 0 bases and 0 bases respectively, with 12 bases between them. The germline gives CDR1 LGHNA, CDR2 YSLEER. The length of the CDR3 is 16 residues. As DNA, the CDR3 is TGCGCCAGCAGCCAAGATCGGGTCCTGAGCTCCTACGAGCAGTACTTC. Protein product: CASSQDRVLSSYEQYF.

This sequence joins TRBV24-1 and TRBJ2-1, with TRBD2 matching 11 bases. Germline CDR1 reads KGHDR; CDR2 reads SFDVKD. Trimming removed 4 bases from V and 2 bases from J; junction bases left unmatched: 3. CDR3 length equals 16 residues. CDR3 region: CATSEGTSGTYNEQFF. As DNA, the CDR3 is TGTGCCACCAGTGAAGGGACTAGCGGTACCTACAATGAGCAGTTCTTC.

This clone was recorded a few times. This chain connects TRBV9 to TRBJ1-4; TRBD1 agrees at 9 bases. This CDR3 contains 15 residues. Trimming at V came to 3 bases and at J to 7 bases, leaving 7 bases not matched to a gene. The germline V gene encodes CDR1 SGDLS and CDR2 YYNGEE. DNA of the CDR3: TGTGCCAGCAGCGCCATCGGGACAGGGTTTGAAAAACTGTTTTTT. This codes for CASSAIGTGFEKLFF.

The V call is TRBV9, the J call TRBJ2-3; unclear D gene. CDR3 length: 13 amino acids. V was trimmed by 0 bases and J by 3 bases, leaving 5 bases between them. CDR1 is SGDLS and CDR2 is YYNGEE in the germline V gene. CDR3 coding DNA: TGTGCCAGCAGCGTAGGACTGACAGATACGCAGTATTTT. This sequence encodes CASSVGLTDTQYF.

This chain uses TRBV24-1 with TRBJ1-5; D possibly corresponds to TRBD1 (5 bases). CDR1 and CDR2 from the germline V gene are KGHDR and SFDVKD. V lost 7 bases and J lost 4, with 10 bases in between. This CDR3 spans 13 amino acids. The CDR3: CATSDSSNQPQHF. CDR3 in DNA: TGTGCCACCAGCGACAGCTCTAATCAGCCCCAGCATTTT.

The chain is built from TRBV4-3 and TRBJ1-4, with 8 bases lining up with TRBD1. Unmatched junction bases numbered 15, after V lost 4 bases and J lost 14 bases. Germline V CDR1 and CDR2: LGHNA, YSLEER. The CDR3 sequence is 15 residues long. The DNA of the CDR3 is TGCGCCAGCAGCCCATTGGGGACAGGATCAACGTTGCTGTTTTTT. Encoded protein: CASSPLGTGSTLLFF.

The chain links TRBV5-1 to TRBJ2-7, with D unclear. CDR1 is SGHRS and CDR2 is YFSETQ in the germline V gene. Deletions cut 2 bases from V and 2 bases from J, with 11 bases between. The CDR3 is 14 residues long. The CDR3 spells CASSFGGGTYEQYF. The CDR3 bases are TGCGCCAGCAGCTTCGGCGGCGGAACCTACGAGCAGTACTTC.

The chain links TRBV19 to TRBJ2-1; 7 bases agree with TRBD2. V was clipped by 7 bases and J by 13 bases; unmatched bases: 7. Germline V gene sequence: CDR1 LNHDA, CDR2 SQIVND (reference sequence). CDR3 length: 11 residues. DNA for the CDR3: TGTGCCAGTACCGCGGGGGAGAGACAGTTCTTC. This codes for CASTAGERQFF.